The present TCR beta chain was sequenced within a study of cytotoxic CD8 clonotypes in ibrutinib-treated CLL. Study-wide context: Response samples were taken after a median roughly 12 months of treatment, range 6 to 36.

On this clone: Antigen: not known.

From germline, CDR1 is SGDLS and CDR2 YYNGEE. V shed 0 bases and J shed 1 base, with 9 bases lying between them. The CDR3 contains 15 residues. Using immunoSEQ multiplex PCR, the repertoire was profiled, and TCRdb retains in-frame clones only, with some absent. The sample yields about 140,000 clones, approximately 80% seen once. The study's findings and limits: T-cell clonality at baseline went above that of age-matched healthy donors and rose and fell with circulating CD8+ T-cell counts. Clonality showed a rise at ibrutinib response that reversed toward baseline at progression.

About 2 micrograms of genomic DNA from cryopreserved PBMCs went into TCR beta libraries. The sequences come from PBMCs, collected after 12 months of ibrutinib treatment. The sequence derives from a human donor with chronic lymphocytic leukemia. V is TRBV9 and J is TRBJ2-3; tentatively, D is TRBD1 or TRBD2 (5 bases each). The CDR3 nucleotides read TGTGCCAGCAGCGTAGGGGGGTTTGGCACAGATACGCAGTATTTT. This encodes CASSVGGFGTDTQYF.